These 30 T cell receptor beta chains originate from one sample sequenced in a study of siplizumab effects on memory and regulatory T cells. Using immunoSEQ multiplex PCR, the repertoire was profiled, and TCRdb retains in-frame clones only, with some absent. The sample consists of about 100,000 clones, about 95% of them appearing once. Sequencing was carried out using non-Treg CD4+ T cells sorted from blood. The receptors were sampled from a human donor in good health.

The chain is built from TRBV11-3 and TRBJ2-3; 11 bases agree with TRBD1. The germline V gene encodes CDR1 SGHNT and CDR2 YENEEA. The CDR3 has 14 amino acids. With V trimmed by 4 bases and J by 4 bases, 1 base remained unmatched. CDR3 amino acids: CASSSGQGADTQYF. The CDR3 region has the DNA TGTGCCAGCAGCTCGGGACAGGGGGCAGATACGCAGTATTTT.

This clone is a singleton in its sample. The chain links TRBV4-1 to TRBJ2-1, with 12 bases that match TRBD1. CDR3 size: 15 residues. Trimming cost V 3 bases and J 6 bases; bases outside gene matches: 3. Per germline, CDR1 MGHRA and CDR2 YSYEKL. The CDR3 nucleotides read TGCGCCAGCAGCCAGGTGGGACAGGGGGCCAATGAGCAGTTCTTC. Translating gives CASSQVGQGANEQFF.

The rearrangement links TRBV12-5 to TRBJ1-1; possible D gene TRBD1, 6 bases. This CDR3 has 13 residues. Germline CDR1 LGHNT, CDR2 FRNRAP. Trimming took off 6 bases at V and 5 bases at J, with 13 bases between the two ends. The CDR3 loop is CASGADRLTEAFF. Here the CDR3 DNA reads TGTGCTAGTGGGGCAGACAGGCTGACTGAAGCTTTCTTT.

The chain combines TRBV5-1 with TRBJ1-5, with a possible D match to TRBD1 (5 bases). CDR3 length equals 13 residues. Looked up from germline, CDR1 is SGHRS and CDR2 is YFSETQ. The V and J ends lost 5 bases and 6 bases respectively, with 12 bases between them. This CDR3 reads CASSRGDGQPQHF. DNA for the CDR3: TGCGCCAGCAGTCGGGGGGATGGTCAGCCCCAGCATTTT. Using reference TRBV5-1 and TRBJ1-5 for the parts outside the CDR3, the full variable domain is KAGVTQTPRYLIKTRGQQVTLSCSPISGHRSVSWYQQTPGQGLQFLFEYFSETQRNKGNFPGRFSGRQFSNSRSEMNVSTLELGDSALYLCASSRGDGQPQHFGDGTRLSIL.

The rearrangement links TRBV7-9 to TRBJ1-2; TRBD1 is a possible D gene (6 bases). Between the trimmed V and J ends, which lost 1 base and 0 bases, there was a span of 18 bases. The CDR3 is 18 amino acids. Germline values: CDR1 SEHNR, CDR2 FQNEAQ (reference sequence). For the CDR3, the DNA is TGTGCCAGCAGCTTAGGGTCCAGGGGACTAGGCTCTAACTATGGCTACACCTTC. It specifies CASSLGSRGLGSNYGYTF.

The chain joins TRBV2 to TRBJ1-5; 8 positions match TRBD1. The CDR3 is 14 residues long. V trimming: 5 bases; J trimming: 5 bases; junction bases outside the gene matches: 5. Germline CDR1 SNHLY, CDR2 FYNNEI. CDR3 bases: TGTGCCAGCAGTCGACAGGGGTCCTATCAGCCCCAGCATTTT. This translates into CASSRQGSYQPQHF. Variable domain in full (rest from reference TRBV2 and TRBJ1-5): EPEVTQTPSHQVTQMGQEVILRCVPISNHLYFYWYRQILGQKVEFLVSFYNNEISEKSEIFDDQFSVERPDGSNFTLKIRSTKLEDSAMYFCASSRQGSYQPQHFGDGTRLSIL.

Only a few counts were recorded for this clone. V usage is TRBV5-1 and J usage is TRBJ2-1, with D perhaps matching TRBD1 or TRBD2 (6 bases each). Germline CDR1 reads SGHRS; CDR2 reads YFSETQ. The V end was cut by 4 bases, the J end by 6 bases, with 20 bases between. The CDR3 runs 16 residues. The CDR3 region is CASSPISGEASNEQFF. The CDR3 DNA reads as TGCGCCAGCAGCCCCATCTCAGGGGAGGCGTCCAATGAGCAGTTCTTC.

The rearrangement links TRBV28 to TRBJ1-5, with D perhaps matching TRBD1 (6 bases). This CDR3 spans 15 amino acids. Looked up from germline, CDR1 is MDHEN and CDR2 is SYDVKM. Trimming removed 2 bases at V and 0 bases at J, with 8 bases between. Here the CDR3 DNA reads TGTGCCAGCAGTTTAAGGGGGTATAGCAATCAGCCCCAGCATTTT. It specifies CASSLRGYSNQPQHF. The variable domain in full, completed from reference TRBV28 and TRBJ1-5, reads DVKVTQSSRYLVKRTGEKVFLECVQDMDHENMFWYRQDPGLGLRLIYFSYDVKMKEKGDIPEGYSVSREKKERFSLILESASTNQTSMYLCASSLRGYSNQPQHFGDGTRLSIL.

CDR3 coding DNA: TGTGCCAGCACCAATCGGAGTCAAGAGACCCAGTACTTC. Encoded protein: CASTNRSQETQYF. V is TRBV5-4 and J is TRBJ2-5; no clear D. The CDR3 covers 13 residues. Trimming took off 6 bases at V and 2 bases at J, with 11 bases between the two ends. Germline loops: CDR1 SGHNT, CDR2 YYREEE (reference sequence).

CDR3 protein: CASATSGTGELFF. The CDR3 nucleotides are TGCGCCAGCGCGACTAGCGGGACCGGGGAGCTGTTTTTT. The chain is built from TRBV10-1 and TRBJ2-2, with 10 bases lining up with TRBD2. Germline V gives CDR1 WNHNN, CDR2 SYGVQD (reference sequence). The CDR3 loop spans 13 amino acids. After removal of 8 bases from V and 5 bases from J, the junction contained 2 bases not matched to a gene.

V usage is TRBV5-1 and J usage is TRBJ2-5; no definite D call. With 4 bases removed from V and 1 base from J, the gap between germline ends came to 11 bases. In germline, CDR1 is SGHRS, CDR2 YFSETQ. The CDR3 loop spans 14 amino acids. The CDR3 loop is CASSRAPSQETQYF. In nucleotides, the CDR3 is TGCGCCAGCAGCCGCGCCCCCAGCCAAGAGACCCAGTACTTC.

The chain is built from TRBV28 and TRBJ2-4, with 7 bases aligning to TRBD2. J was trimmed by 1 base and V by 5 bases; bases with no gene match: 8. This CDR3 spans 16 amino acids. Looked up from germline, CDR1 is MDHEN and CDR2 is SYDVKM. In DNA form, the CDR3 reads TGTGCCAGCAGTCCAGGACTAGTTGGGGCCAAAAACATTCAGTACTTC. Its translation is CASSPGLVGAKNIQYF.

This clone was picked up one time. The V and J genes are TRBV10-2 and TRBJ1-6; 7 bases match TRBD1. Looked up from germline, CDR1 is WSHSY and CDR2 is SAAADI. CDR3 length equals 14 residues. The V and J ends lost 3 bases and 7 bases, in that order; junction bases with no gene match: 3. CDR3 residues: CASSEQGWNSPLHF. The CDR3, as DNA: TGCGCCAGCAGTGAACAGGGGTGGAATTCACCCCTCCACTTT.

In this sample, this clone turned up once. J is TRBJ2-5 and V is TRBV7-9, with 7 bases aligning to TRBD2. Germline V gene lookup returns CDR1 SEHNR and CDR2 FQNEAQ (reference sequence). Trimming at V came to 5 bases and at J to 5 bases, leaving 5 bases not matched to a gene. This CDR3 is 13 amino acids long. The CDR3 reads CASSPRGGETQYF. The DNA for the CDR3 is TGTGCCAGCAGCCCGAGGGGAGGGGAGACCCAGTACTTC. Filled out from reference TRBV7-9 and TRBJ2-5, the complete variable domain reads DTGVSQNPRHKITKRGQNVTFRCDPISEHNRLYWYRQTLGQGPEFLTYFQNEAQLEKSRLLSDRFSAERPKGSFSTLEIQRTEQGDSAMYLCASSPRGGETQYFGPGTRLLVL.

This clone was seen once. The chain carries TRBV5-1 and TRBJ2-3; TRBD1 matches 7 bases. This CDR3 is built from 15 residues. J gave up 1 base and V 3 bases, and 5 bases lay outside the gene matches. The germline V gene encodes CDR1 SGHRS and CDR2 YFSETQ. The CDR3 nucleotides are TGCGCCAGCAGCTCGATAACAGGGGGCACAGATACGCAGTATTTT. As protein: CASSSITGGTDTQYF.

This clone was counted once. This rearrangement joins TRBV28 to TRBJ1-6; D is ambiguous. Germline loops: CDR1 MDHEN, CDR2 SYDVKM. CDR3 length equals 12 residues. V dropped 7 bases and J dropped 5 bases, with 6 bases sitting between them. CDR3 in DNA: TGTGCCAGCAACCTTAATAATTCACCCCTCCACTTT. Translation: CASNLNNSPLHF.

CDR3 DNA: TGTGCCAGTAGTACCAACAGGGGGCGCGGGTACGAGCAGTACTTC. As protein: CASSTNRGRGYEQYF. The chain is built from TRBV19 and TRBJ2-7; 9 nucleotides agree with TRBD1. J was trimmed by 4 bases and V by 4 bases; bases with no gene match: 8. Germline CDR1 is LNHDA and CDR2 is SQIVND (reference sequence). CDR3 length equals 15 residues.

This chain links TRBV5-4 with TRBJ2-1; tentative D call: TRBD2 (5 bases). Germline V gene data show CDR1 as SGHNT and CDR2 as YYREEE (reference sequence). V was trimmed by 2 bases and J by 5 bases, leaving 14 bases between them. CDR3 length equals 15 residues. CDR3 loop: CASSLTPRGDNEQFF. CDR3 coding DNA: TGTGCCAGCAGCTTAACTCCCCGGGGAGACAATGAGCAGTTCTTC.

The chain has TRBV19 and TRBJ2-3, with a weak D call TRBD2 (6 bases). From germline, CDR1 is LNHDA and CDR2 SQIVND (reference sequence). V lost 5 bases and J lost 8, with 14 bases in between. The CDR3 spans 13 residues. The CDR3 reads CASSPTGGVTQYF. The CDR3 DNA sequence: TGTGCCAGTAGTCCCACTGGCGGGGTTACGCAGTATTTT.

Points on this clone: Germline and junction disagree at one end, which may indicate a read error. The CDR3 DNA follows: TGTGCCAGTAGGCACCGGGACCTTAATGCAAAACTGTTTTTT. This codes for CASRHRDLNAKLFF. This chain connects TRBV19 to TRBJ1-4; perhaps TRBD1 as D (5 bases). Germline V gives CDR1 LNHDA, CDR2 SQIVND (reference sequence). The CDR3 covers 14 residues.

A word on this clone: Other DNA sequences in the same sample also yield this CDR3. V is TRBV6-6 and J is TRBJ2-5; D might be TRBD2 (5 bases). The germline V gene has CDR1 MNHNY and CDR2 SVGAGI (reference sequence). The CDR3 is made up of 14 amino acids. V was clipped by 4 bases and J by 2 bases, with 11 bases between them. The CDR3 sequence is CASSLRRRQETQYF. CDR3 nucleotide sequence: TGTGCCAGCAGTTTACGGAGGAGGCAAGAGACCCAGTACTTC.

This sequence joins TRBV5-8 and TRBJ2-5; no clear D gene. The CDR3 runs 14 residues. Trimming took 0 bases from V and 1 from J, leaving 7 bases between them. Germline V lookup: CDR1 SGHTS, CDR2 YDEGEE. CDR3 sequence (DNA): TGTGCCAGCAGCTTGGGACAAACCCAAGAGACCCAGTACTTC. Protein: CASSLGQTQETQYF.

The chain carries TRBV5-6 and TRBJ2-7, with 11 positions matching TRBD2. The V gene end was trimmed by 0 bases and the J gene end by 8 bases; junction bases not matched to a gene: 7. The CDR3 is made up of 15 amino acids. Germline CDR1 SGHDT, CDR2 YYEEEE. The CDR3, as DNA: TGTGCCAGCAGCTTGGTTAGCGGGAGGGCTTCTCAGCAGTACTTC. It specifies CASSLVSGRASQQYF.

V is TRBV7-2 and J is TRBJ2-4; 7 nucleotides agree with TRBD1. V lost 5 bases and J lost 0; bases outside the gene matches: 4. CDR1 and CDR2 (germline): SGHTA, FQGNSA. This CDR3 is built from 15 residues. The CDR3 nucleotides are TGTGCCAGCAGCCAGGGGACAGTAGCCAAAAACATTCAGTACTTC. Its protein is CASSQGTVAKNIQYF.

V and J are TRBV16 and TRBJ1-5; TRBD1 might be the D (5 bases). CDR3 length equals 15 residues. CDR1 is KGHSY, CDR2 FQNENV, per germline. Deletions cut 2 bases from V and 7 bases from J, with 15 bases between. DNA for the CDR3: TGTGCCAGCAGCCAAAGGCAGGGCGGTGGGCAGCCCCAGCATTTT. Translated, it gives CASSQRQGGGQPQHF. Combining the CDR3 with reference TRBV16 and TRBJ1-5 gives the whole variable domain GEEVAQTPKHLVRGEGQKAKLYCAPIKGHSYVFWYQQVLKNEFKFLISFQNENVFDETGMPKERFSAKCLPNSPCSLEIQATKLEDSAVYFCASSQRQGGGQPQHFGDGTRLSIL.

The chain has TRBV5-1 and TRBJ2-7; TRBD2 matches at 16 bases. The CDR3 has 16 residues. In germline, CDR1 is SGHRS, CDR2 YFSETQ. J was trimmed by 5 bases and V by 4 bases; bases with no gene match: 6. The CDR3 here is CASSPGLAGGSHEQYF. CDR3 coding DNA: TGCGCCAGCAGCCCGGGACTAGCGGGAGGGTCCCACGAGCAGTACTTC.

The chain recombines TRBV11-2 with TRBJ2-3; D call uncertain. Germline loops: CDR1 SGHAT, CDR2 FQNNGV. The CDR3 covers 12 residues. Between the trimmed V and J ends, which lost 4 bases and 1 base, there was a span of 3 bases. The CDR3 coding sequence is TGTGCCAGCAGCTCAGGCACAGATACGCAGTATTTT. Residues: CASSSGTDTQYF.

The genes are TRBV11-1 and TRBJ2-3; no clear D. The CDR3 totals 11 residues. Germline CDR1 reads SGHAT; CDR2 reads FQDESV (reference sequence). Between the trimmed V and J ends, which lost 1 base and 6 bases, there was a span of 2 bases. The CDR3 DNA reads TGTGCCAGCAGCTTAGGGGATACGCAGTATTTT. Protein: CASSLGDTQYF.

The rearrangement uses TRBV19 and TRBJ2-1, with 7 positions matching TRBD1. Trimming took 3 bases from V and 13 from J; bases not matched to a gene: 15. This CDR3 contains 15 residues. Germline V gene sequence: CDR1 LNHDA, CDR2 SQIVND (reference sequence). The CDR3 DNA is TGTGCCAGTAGTATCCTTGACCACCGACAGGGAGCACAGTTCTTC. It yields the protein CASSILDHRQGAQFF.

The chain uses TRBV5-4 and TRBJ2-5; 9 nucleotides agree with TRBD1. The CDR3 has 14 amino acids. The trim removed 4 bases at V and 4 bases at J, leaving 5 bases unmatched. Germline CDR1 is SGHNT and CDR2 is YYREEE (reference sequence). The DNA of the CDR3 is TGTGCCAGCAGCCCACTACAGGGGGCAGAGACCCAGTACTTC. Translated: CASSPLQGAETQYF. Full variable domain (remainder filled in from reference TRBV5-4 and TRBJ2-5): ETGVTQSPTHLIKTRGQQVTLRCSSQSGHNTVSWYQQALGQGPQFIFQYYREEENGRGNFPPRFSGLQFPNYSSELNVNALELDDSALYLCASSPLQGAETQYFGPGTRLLVL.